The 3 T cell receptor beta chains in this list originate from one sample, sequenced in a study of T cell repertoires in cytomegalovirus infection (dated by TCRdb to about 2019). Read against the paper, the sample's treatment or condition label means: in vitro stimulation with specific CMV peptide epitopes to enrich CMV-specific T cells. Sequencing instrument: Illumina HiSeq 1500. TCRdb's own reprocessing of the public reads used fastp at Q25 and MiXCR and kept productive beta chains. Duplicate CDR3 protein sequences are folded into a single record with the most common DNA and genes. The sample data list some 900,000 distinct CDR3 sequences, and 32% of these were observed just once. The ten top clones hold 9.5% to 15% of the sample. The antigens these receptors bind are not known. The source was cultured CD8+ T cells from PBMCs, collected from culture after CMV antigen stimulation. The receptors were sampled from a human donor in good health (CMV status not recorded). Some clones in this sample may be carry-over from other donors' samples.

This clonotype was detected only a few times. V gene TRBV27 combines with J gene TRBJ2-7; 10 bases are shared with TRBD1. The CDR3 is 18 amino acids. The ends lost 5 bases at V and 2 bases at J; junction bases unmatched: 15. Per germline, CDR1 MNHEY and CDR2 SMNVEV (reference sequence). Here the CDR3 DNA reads TGTGCCAGCAGTCCTATTACGGTCGGGACAGGGGTCCCCTACGAGCAGTACTTC. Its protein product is CASSPITVGTGVPYEQYF.

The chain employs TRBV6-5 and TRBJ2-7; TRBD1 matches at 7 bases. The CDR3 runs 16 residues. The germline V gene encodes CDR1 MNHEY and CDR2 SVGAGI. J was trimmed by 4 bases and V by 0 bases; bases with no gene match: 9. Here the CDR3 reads CASSYSWDSLEYEQYF. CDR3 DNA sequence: TGTGCCAGCAGTTACTCATGGGACAGTTTGGAATACGAGCAGTACTTC.

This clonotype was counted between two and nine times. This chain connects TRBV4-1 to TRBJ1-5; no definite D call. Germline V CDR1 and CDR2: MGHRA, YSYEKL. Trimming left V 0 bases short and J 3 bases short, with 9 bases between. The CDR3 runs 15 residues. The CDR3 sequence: CASSQEGVYNQPQHF. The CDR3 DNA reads TGCGCCAGCAGCCAAGAAGGCGTTTACAATCAGCCCCAGCATTTT.